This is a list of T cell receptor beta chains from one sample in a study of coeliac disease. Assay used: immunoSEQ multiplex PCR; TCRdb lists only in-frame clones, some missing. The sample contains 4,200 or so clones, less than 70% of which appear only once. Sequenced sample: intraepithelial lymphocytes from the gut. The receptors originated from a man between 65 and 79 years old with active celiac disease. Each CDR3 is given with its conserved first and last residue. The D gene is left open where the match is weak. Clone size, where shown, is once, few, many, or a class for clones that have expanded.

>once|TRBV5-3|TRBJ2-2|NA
CARSSRDSTGAGELFF
TGTGCCAGAAGCTCTCGGGACTCTACCGGCGCCGGGGAGCTGTTTTTT
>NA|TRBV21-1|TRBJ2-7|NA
CASSPPSGQMNYEQYF
TGTGCCAGCAGCCCCCCTTCAGGACAGATGAACTACGAGCAGTACTTC
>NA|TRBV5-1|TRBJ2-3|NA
CASSLGLSSTDTQYF
TGCGCCAGCAGCTTGGGACTTTCCTCCACAGATACGCAGTATTTT
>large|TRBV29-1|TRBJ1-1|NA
CSVVVGGTEAFF
TGCAGCGTCGTAGTTGGAGGCACGGAAGCTTTCTTT
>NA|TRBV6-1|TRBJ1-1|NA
CASSERRGGGVTEAFF
TGTGCCAGCAGTGAGCGGCGGGGAGGGGGAGTCACTGAAGCTTTCTTT
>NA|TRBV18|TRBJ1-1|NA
CASSPGQNTEAFF
TGTGCCAGCTCACCAGGGCAGAACACTGAAGCTTTCTTT
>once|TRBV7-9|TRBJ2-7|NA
CASSFGGGFEQYF
TGTGCCAGCAGCTTTGGCGGAGGTTTCGAGCAGTACTTC
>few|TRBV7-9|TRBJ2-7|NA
CASSSYYEQYF
TGTGCCAGCAGCTCGTACTACGAGCAGTACTTC
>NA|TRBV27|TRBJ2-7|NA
CASSSPPGGSYEQYF
TGTGCCAGCAGTTCCCCCCCCGGGGGATCCTACGAGCAGTACTTC
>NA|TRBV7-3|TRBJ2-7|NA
CASSSTGSSYEQYF
TGTGCCAGCAGCTCCACAGGGAGCTCCTACGAGCAGTACTTC
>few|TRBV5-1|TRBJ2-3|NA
CASSLLDSSTDTQYF
TGCGCCAGCAGCTTGCTCGACAGTAGCACAGATACGCAGTATTTT
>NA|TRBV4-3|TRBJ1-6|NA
CASSSWGLRSPLHF
TGCGCCAGCAGCTCCTGGGGACTGAGGTCACCCCTCCACTTT
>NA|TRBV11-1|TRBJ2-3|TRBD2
CASSSGLAGMADTQYF
TGTGCCAGCAGCTCCGGACTAGCGGGAATGGCAGATACGCAGTATTTT
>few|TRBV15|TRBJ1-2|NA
CATSIEGGYGYTF
TGTGCCACCAGCATTGAGGGAGGCTATGGCTACACCTTC
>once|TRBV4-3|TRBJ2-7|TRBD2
CASSHSGGASHEQYF
TGCGCCAGCAGCCACAGCGGGGGGGCTAGCCACGAGCAGTACTTC
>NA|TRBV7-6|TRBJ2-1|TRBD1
CASSLVFGQGRGEQFF
TGTGCCAGCAGCTTAGTTTTTGGACAGGGAAGGGGTGAGCAGTTCTTC
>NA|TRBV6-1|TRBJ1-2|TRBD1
CASSARLQGDYGYTF
TGTGCCAGCAGTGCCCGTTTACAGGGGGACTATGGCTACACCTTC
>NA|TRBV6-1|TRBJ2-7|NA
CASSDPGAANEQYF
TGTGCCAGCAGTGATCCAGGGGCTGCGAACGAGCAGTACTTC
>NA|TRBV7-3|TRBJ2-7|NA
CASSLGARGNEQYF
TGTGCCAGCAGCCTGGGGGCCCGAGGGAACGAGCAGTACTTC
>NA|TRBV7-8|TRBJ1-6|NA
CASSLNSYSPLHF
TGTGCCAGCAGCTTAAACTCTTATTCACCCCTCCACTTT
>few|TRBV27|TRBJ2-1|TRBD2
CAIWTSGYNEQFF
TGTGCCATCTGGACTAGCGGGTACAATGAGCAGTTCTTC
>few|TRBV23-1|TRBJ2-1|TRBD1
CASGDRADRDEQFF
TGCGCCAGCGGGGACAGGGCCGATCGGGATGAGCAGTTCTTC
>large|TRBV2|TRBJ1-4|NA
CASTGANDEKLFF
TGTGCCAGCACTGGGGCCAACGATGAAAAACTGTTTTTT
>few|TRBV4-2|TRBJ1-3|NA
CASSQEAHTIYF
TGTGCCAGCAGCCAAGAGGCCCACACCATATATTTT
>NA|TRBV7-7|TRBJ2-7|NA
CASSPQLESYEQYF
TGTGCCAGCAGCCCTCAGCTAGAATCCTACGAGCAGTACTTC
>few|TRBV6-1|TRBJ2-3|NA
CASSEWVGGTSTDTQYF
TGTGCCAGCAGTGAATGGGTGGGGGGAACTAGCACAGATACGCAGTATTTT
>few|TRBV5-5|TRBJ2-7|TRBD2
CASSPETSGGSYEQYF
TGTGCCAGCAGCCCGGAGACTAGCGGGGGGTCCTACGAGCAGTACTTC